The present T cell receptor (beta chain) was sequenced within a study of T cell changes during pregnancy in multiple sclerosis. Data came from immunoSEQ multiplex PCR; TCRdb stores just in-frame clones and leaves some out. The sample consists of about 80,000 clones, about 90% of them appearing once. Germline values: CDR1 SEHNR, CDR2 FQNEAQ (reference sequence). V lost 6 bases to trimming and J lost 5 bases, with 17 bases between them. This CDR3 is built from 14 residues. The TCR comes from a female donor with multiple sclerosis, enrolled in a pregnancy study. The specimen was peripheral blood, collected before pregnancy. This chain connects TRBV7-9 to TRBJ2-7; D gene ambiguous. The CDR3 spells CASSAHGFIDEQYF. CDR3 nucleotides: TGTGCCAGCAGTGCACACGGGTTTATTGACGAGCAGTACTTC.